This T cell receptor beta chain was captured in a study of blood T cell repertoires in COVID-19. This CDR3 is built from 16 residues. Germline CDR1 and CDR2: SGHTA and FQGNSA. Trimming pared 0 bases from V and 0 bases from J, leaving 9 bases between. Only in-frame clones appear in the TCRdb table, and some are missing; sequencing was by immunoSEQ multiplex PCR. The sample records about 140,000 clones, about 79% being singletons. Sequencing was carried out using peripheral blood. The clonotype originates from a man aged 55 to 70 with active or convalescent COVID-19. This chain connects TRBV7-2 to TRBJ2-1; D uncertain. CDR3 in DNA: TGTGCCAGCAGCTTAGCAGAGATACGCTCCTACAATGAGCAGTTCTTC. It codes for CASSLAEIRSYNEQFF.